Following are 21 T cell receptor beta chains from one sample sequenced in a study of shared clonotypes between healthy human individuals (dated by TCRdb to 2020 to 2022). The library relied on the immunoSEQ multiplex PCR assay. The immuneACCESS repertoire file appears here via TCRdb, limited to in-frame rearrangements. These files lack a portion of the clones; in checked studies, under half of the deficit traces to unresolved V genes, and the cause of the others is not known. Counted in this sample were over 300,000 clones; 87% of them appeared once. The ten largest clonotypes hold around 15% of the sample. Material: memory CD8+ T cells sorted from blood. The intended sense of this specimen's cell subset or site label: CD45RO+ cells pooled with CCR7-negative TemRA cells. These receptors were obtained from a man aged 18 to 29 in good health.

V usage is TRBV27 and J usage is TRBJ2-7; 10 positions match TRBD1. The CDR3 loop spans 13 amino acids. The V gene end was trimmed by 6 bases and the J gene end by 3 bases; junction bases not matched to a gene: 2. Germline CDR1 is MNHEY and CDR2 is SMNVEV (reference sequence). The CDR3 spells CASRGQGVYEQYF. The CDR3, as DNA: TGTGCCAGCAGAGGACAGGGGGTCTACGAGCAGTACTTC.

This clone was detected ten times or more. Other DNA sequences in this sample translate to the same CDR3. This chain joins TRBV10-3 and TRBJ2-7; D call uncertain. The CDR3 runs 12 residues. Germline V gives CDR1 ENHRY, CDR2 SYGVKD. The V end was cut by 6 bases, the J end by 2 bases, with 8 bases between. The CDR3 bases are TGTGCCATCAGGACGGAAACCTACGAGCAGTACTTC. It yields the protein CAIRTETYEQYF.

The chain joins TRBV7-2 to TRBJ1-6, with D possibly TRBD1 on 6 matching bases. Germline lookup yields CDR1 SGHTA and CDR2 FQGNSA. CDR3 length: 18 amino acids. Trimming removed 4 bases at V and 5 bases at J, with 21 bases between. The CDR3 spells CASSSILEQGRDNSPLHF. The CDR3 DNA reads TGTGCCAGCAGCTCGATTCTCGAACAGGGTAGAGATAATTCACCCCTCCACTTT. Full variable domain (remainder filled in from reference TRBV7-2 and TRBJ1-6): GAGVSQSPSNKVTEKGKDVELRCDPISGHTALYWYRQSLGQGLEFLIYFQGNSAPDKSGLPSDRFSAERTGGSVSTLTIQRTQQEDSAVYLCASSSILEQGRDNSPLHFGNGTRLTVT.

This chain links TRBV4-1 with TRBJ2-2, with D unresolved. V was pared by 0 bases and J by 4 bases, with 6 bases between. From germline, CDR1 is MGHRA and CDR2 YSYEKL. The CDR3 contains 14 residues. The CDR3 DNA sequence: TGCGCCAGCAGCCAAGATCCCCTCACCGGGGAGCTGTTTTTT. Translated: CASSQDPLTGELFF.

The chain couples TRBV30 to TRBJ1-4, with a possible D match to TRBD1 (5 bases). The germline CDR1 and CDR2 sequences are GTSNPN and SVGIG (reference sequence). V was pared by 0 bases and J by 6 bases, with 14 bases between. The CDR3 extends over 15 amino acids. For the CDR3, the DNA is TGTGCCTGGAGTGTACTTTGGGGGGTCGATGAAAAACTGTTTTTT. Amino acids: CAWSVLWGVDEKLFF.

This clone was detected only once. Other DNA sequences in the sample encode the same CDR3. The V call is TRBV4-1, the J call TRBJ2-3, with D unresolved. The CDR3 runs to 12 residues. Deletions cut 1 base from V and 3 bases from J, with 2 bases between. Germline V gene lookup returns CDR1 MGHRA and CDR2 YSYEKL. The CDR3 nucleotides are TGCGCCAGCAGCCAAGTAACAGATACGCAGTATTTT. This codes for CASSQVTDTQYF.

This chain joins TRBV10-3 and TRBJ2-5, with unresolved D. Germline V lookup: CDR1 ENHRY, CDR2 SYGVKD. This CDR3 is built from 14 residues. V was shortened by 1 base and J by 2 bases, with 8 bases between the two germline ends. CDR3 sequence reads: CAISELGSQETQYF. The CDR3 region has the DNA TGTGCCATCAGTGAGTTAGGCAGTCAAGAGACCCAGTACTTC.

This chain joins TRBV9 and TRBJ2-1, with 15 bases aligning to TRBD2. CDR3 length equals 15 residues. V was pared by 6 bases and J by 10 bases, with 8 bases of the junction left unmatched. Germline V gene lookup returns CDR1 SGDLS and CDR2 YYNGEE. The CDR3 nucleotides are TGTGCCAGCACCACCGGACTAGCGGGAGGGCTAGAGCAGTTCTTC. Translation: CASTTGLAGGLEQFF.

The rearrangement links TRBV5-4 to TRBJ1-1; TRBD1 matches at 7 bases. The V segment lost 4 bases and the J segment 4 bases; nucleotides outside the gene matches: 4. There are 13 residues in the CDR3. Looked up from germline, CDR1 is SGHNT and CDR2 is YYREEE (reference sequence). DNA of the CDR3: TGTGCCAGCAGCGATCCAGGGGGCACTGAAGCTTTCTTT. It codes for CASSDPGGTEAFF.

The chain employs TRBV7-9 and TRBJ2-3; D is uncertain. The CDR3 extends over 15 amino acids. Germline assignment: CDR1 SEHNR and CDR2 FQNEAQ (reference sequence). Trimming took off 2 bases at V and 2 bases at J, with 11 bases between the two ends. CDR3 loop: CASSLSTSHTDTQYF. In DNA, the CDR3 is TGTGCCAGCAGCTTATCAACCTCGCACACAGATACGCAGTATTTT.

The V gene is TRBV27, the J gene TRBJ2-3; D perhaps matches TRBD1 (6 bases). This CDR3 comprises 17 residues. Trimming took off 3 bases at V and 6 bases at J, with 22 bases between the two ends. The germline V gene encodes CDR1 MNHEY and CDR2 SMNVEV (reference sequence). DNA for the CDR3: TGTGCCAGCAGTTTTTTTTGGGGACACCTCTCCCGGGATACGCAGTATTTT. The encoded protein is CASSFFWGHLSRDTQYF.

The chain recombines TRBV11-2 with TRBJ2-5, with D perhaps matching TRBD2 (6 bases). This CDR3 region has 16 residues. The germline gives CDR1 SGHAT, CDR2 FQNNGV. V lost 3 bases to trimming and J lost 4 bases, with 18 bases between them. The DNA for the CDR3 is TGTGCCAGCAGCTTCGAGGGAGGTTGGGGTGGAGAGACCCAGTACTTC. This translates into CASSFEGGWGGETQYF.

The V call is TRBV27, the J call TRBJ2-1; D unclear. This CDR3 region has 15 residues. CDR1 MNHEY and CDR2 SMNVEV come from the germline V gene (reference sequence). With 1 base removed from V and 2 bases from J, the gap between germline ends came to 9 bases. The DNA for the CDR3 is TGTGCCAGCAGTTTATTAAGCGACACCTACAATGAGCAGTTCTTC. This encodes CASSLLSDTYNEQFF.

The chain has TRBV7-9 and TRBJ2-3; tentative D call: TRBD1 (5 bases). V was cut by 5 bases and J by 0 bases, with 12 bases left in between. Germline CDR1 SEHNR, CDR2 FQNEAQ (reference sequence). The CDR3 has 15 residues. The CDR3 here is CASSMDILSTDTQYF. The CDR3 DNA reads TGTGCCAGCAGCATGGACATACTTAGCACAGATACGCAGTATTTT.

This clone was counted only a few times. The rearrangement joins TRBV4-1 to TRBJ2-2; D gene uncertain. The germline V gene has CDR1 MGHRA and CDR2 YSYEKL. Trimming removed 4 bases at V and 5 bases at J, with 8 bases between. The CDR3 covers 13 residues. In nucleotides, the CDR3 is TGCGCCAGCAGCCTCTCGGCAACCGGGGAGCTGTTTTTT. Translation: CASSLSATGELFF.

This clone was seen just once. The J gene is TRBJ2-5, the V gene TRBV6-5; D is ambiguous. The V and J ends lost 0 bases and 2 bases respectively, with 7 bases between them. The CDR3 runs 14 residues. Germline CDR1 reads MNHEY; CDR2 reads SVGAGI. In DNA, the CDR3 is TGTGCCAGCAGTTACTCTAACGGTCAAGAGACCCAGTACTTC. It is translated as CASSYSNGQETQYF.

V is TRBV28 and J is TRBJ2-7; TRBD1 or TRBD2 may be the D gene (5 bases each). The length of the CDR3 is 13 residues. The V gene's germline CDR1 is MDHEN and CDR2 SYDVKM. V was clipped by 2 bases and J by 4 bases, with 9 bases between them. CDR3 in DNA: TGTGCCAGCAGTTTACTGGGGACGTACGAGCAGTACTTC. Amino acids: CASSLLGTYEQYF.

The V call is TRBV7-9, the J call TRBJ2-7, with D possibly matching TRBD1 (5 bases). V gave up 5 bases and J gave up 7 bases, with 15 bases separating them. Germline CDR1 reads SEHNR; CDR2 reads FQNEAQ (reference sequence). This CDR3 region has 13 residues. Written as DNA, the CDR3 is TGTGCCAGCAGCCGTCAACCCAGGGAAGAGCAGTACTTC. This gives the protein CASSRQPREEQYF. Together with reference TRBV7-9 and TRBJ2-7, the CDR3 gives the full variable domain: DTGVSQNPRHKITKRGQNVTFRCDPISEHNRLYWYRQTLGQGPEFLTYFQNEAQLEKSRLLSDRFSAERPKGSFSTLEIQRTEQGDSAMYLCASSRQPREEQYFGPGTRLTVT.

The chain uses TRBV2 and TRBJ2-7, with a possible D match to TRBD1 (5 bases). Germline-derived CDR1 and CDR2 are SNHLY and FYNNEI. Trimming left V 4 bases short and J 5 bases short, with 6 bases between. The CDR3 sequence is 11 residues long. This CDR3 reads CASSAGNEQYF. In DNA form, the CDR3 reads TGTGCCAGCAGTGCAGGGAACGAGCAGTACTTC.

This CDR3 is CASSLVSGTGSPLHF. The CDR3 DNA is TGTGCCAGCAGCTTAGTTTCCGGGACTGGGTCACCCCTCCACTTT. The V gene is TRBV7-9, the J gene TRBJ1-6; possibly TRBD1 for D (5 bases). Germline CDR1 SEHNR, CDR2 FQNEAQ (reference sequence). Trimming took off 1 base at V and 10 bases at J, with 14 bases between the two ends. The CDR3 totals 15 residues. The full variable domain, its missing parts supplied by reference TRBV7-9 and TRBJ1-6, is DTGVSQNPRHKITKRGQNVTFRCDPISEHNRLYWYRQTLGQGPEFLTYFQNEAQLEKSRLLSDRFSAERPKGSFSTLEIQRTEQGDSAMYLCASSLVSGTGSPLHFGNGTRLTVT.

This clone was counted many times. The chain combines TRBV6-6 with TRBJ2-7, with TRBD1 matching 9 bases. The CDR3 totals 16 residues. Germline V CDR1 and CDR2: MNHNY, SVGAGI (reference sequence). V lost 9 bases and J lost 3; bases outside the gene matches: 15. The CDR3, as DNA: TGTGCCAGTAGAAACCAGAACAGGGGGCTGGGCTACGAGCAGTACTTC. Translated: CASRNQNRGLGYEQYF.